The entry below gives a single T cell receptor beta chain sequence along with its context. The data were produced by immunoSEQ multiplex PCR, yet TCRdb's version contains in-frame clones alone and is incomplete. The sample carries more than 85,000 clones, 85% to 90% recorded once. The data originate from a study of blood T cell repertoires in COVID-19. Study details: Samples of COVID-19 (acute and convalescent) were obtained from the United States, Italy and Spain. Sample material is recorded as cDNA or gDNA derived from T cells, B-cell-depleted T cells, or PBMCs.

The sequence came from a human donor with COVID-19, enrolled during active disease. The donor label of this sample is uncertain. Sequencing was done on a sample of peripheral blood.

The CDR3 nucleotides read TGTGCCAGCAGCTTAGGGGTTGCGAGACAGAAGCTGGCTAACTATGGCTACACCTTC. Translating it yields CASSLGVARQKLANYGYTF. This chain links TRBV7-6 with TRBJ1-2; D may be TRBD1 (5 bases). Deletions cut 1 base from V and 0 bases from J, with 21 bases between. The CDR3 has 19 residues. Germline values: CDR1 SGHVS, CDR2 FNYEAQ.